This record concerns one T cell receptor (beta chain) sequence. Antigen: not known. The CDR3 is 15 amino acids. Losses at the gene ends were 3 bases for V and 6 bases for J; bases not matched to a gene: 9. Germline V gene data show CDR1 as KGHSH and CDR2 as LQKENI. The PCR had 60 Vbeta and 13 Jbeta primers. Some clones are missing from TCRdb's copy, which holds only in-frame ones; the method was immunoSEQ multiplex PCR. The table records 100,000 or so clones, around four fifths of them present only once. This entry belongs to a study of cytomegalovirus exposure and HLA in healthy donors. Whole-study results and caveats: In an earlier analysis, most TCR beta V segments were productive about 90% or about 30% of the time. Another analysis was done later, and it associated roughly 15,000 TCR beta sequences with HLA alleles at 0.05 false discovery rate. Overall, approximately 150 TCR beta chains were annotated as cytomegalovirus-associated. Researchers reported in a later analysis that common viral pathogens appeared linked to several top clusters.

The specimen was PBMCs. The clonotype comes from a woman between 40 and 50 years old in good health and CMV-seropositive. The rearrangement joins TRBV18 to TRBJ1-1; 8 bases are shared with TRBD1. CDR3 in DNA: TGTGCCAGCTCACCGACGTACGGACAGGGCGCTGAAGCTTTCTTT. It codes for CASSPTYGQGAEAFF. The variable domain in full, completed from reference TRBV18 and TRBJ1-1, reads NAGVMQNPRHLVRRRGQEARLRCSPMKGHSHVYWYRQLPEEGLKFMVYLQKENIIDESGMPKERFSAEFPKEGPSILRIQQVVRGDSAAYFCASSPTYGQGAEAFFGQGTRLTVV.